The 9 T cell receptor beta chains given below trace back to one sample, sequenced in a study of shared clonotypes between healthy human individuals. TCRdb's table, derived via immunoSEQ multiplex PCR, lists solely in-frame clones and lacks some. This sample has about 2.4 million clones, with 93% found just once. The sequencing input was naive CD4+ T cells from PBMCs. The subset here: CD45RA+ positively selected. All receptors derive from a young man in good health. Some clones in this sample may be carry-over from other donors' samples.

Concerning this clone itself: The junction and the germline gene differ at one end; a read error may be behind it. The chain carries TRBV19 and TRBJ2-7, with 10 nucleotides matching TRBD2. This CDR3 is 17 amino acids long. Per germline, CDR1 LNHDA and CDR2 SQIVND (reference sequence). The CDR3 region is CATTSGPAGGPSNEQYF. CDR3 nucleotides: TGTGCCACCACAAGTGGTCCAGCGGGAGGGCCCTCCAACGAGCAGTACTTC.

This rearrangement joins TRBV7-9 to TRBJ1-1; D is perhaps TRBD1 (6 bases). This CDR3 contains 15 residues. CDR1 SEHNR and CDR2 FQNEAQ come from the germline V gene (reference sequence). V lost 5 bases and J 8 bases, leaving 21 bases between the germline ends. The CDR3 region has the DNA TGTGCCAGCAGCGTAGACCGGGACATGACTTCAGAAGCTTTCTTT. It is translated as CASSVDRDMTSEAFF.

The chain employs TRBV28 and TRBJ1-3, with TRBD1 identical over 7 bases. V gave up 2 bases and J gave up 3 bases; unmatched junction bases: 10. Per germline, CDR1 MDHEN and CDR2 SYDVKM. The CDR3 consists of 17 residues. CDR3 DNA sequence: TGTGCCAGCAGTTTAGCCGGGGCAGGGGGTTTTGGAAACACCATATATTTT. Its translation: CASSLAGAGGFGNTIYF.

This rearrangement joins TRBV29-1 to TRBJ2-7; TRBD1 is a possible D gene (6 bases). The V gene's germline CDR1 is SQVTM and CDR2 ANQGSEA. The CDR3 consists of 12 residues. Trimming pared 6 bases from V and 7 bases from J, leaving 16 bases between. As DNA, the CDR3 is TGCAGCGTATTACAGGGCAGCGAAGAGCAGTACTTC. This encodes CSVLQGSEEQYF.

This clone was seen only once. J is TRBJ2-1 and V is TRBV5-1; 9 bases fit TRBD1. Trimming cost V 0 bases and J 4 bases; bases outside gene matches: 17. Germline CDR1 and CDR2: SGHRS and YFSETQ. The length of the CDR3 is 20 residues. As DNA, the CDR3 is TGCGCCAGCAGCTTGGCCGGGGGACAGGGCCCTTTAGTTGGGTACAATGAGCAGTTCTTC. Protein: CASSLAGGQGPLVGYNEQFF.

V gene TRBV14 combines with J gene TRBJ1-2; the match to TRBD1 covers 10 bases. The CDR3 totals 13 residues. After removal of 4 bases from V and 8 bases from J, the junction contained 4 bases not matched to a gene. Germline assignment: CDR1 SGHDN and CDR2 FVKESK. CDR3 amino acids: CASSLRDRGGYTF. CDR3 nucleotides: TGTGCCAGCAGCCTCCGGGACAGGGGAGGCTACACCTTC.

The gene calls are TRBV5-1 and TRBJ1-4, with TRBD1 as a possible D gene (5 bases). The CDR3 spans 14 residues. Germline CDR1 and CDR2: SGHRS and YFSETQ. V lost 4 bases and J 5 bases, leaving 12 bases between the germline ends. The CDR3 DNA sequence: TGCGCCAGCAGCACGGACACGGGGAATGAAAAACTGTTTTTT. Translation gives CASSTDTGNEKLFF.

The V and J genes are TRBV18 and TRBJ1-4; D gene uncertain. The germline V gene encodes CDR1 KGHSH and CDR2 LQKENI. The V gene lost 6 bases and the J gene lost 7 bases, with 15 bases spanning the gap. This CDR3 region has 14 residues. This chain's CDR3 is CASSPTLDGEKLFF. CDR3 nucleotide sequence: TGTGCCAGCTCCCCCACTTTAGACGGTGAAAAACTGTTTTTT.

The chain couples TRBV5-1 to TRBJ2-5; D ambiguous. CDR3 length: 14 amino acids. V dropped 1 base and J dropped 1 base, with 8 bases sitting between them. Looked up from germline, CDR1 is SGHRS and CDR2 is YFSETQ. Here the CDR3 DNA reads TGCGCCAGCAGCTTGATTAATATCCAAGAGACCCAGTACTTC. Protein product: CASSLINIQETQYF.